Shown below are 10 T cell receptor beta chains from a single sample sequenced in a study of monozygotic twins with inflammatory bowel disease. Each CDR3 protein gets one entry in TCRdb, which reprocessed the 5' RACE reads and gives no DNA. This repertoire includes about 130,000 distinct CDR3 sequences. The sample taken for sequencing was blood. Every receptor here comes from a human donor with ulcerative colitis or Crohn's disease, or a healthy co-twin of an affected twin (not recorded which).

The chain links TRBV3-1 to TRBJ1-3; without DNA, the TCRdb call of TRBD1 cannot be checked. Germline CDR1 LGHDT, CDR2 YNNKEL (reference sequence). CDR3 length equals 17 residues. The CDR3 sequence is CASSSLLGTGSGNTIYF.

The CDR3 is CASSVDGKASPLHF. The V gene is TRBV9, the J gene TRBJ1-6. CDR1 is SGDLS, CDR2 YYNGEE, per germline. The CDR3 loop spans 14 amino acids.

J is TRBJ2-5 and V is TRBV15; the D call of TRBD2 rests on TCRdb alone, since no DNA is present to check it. Germline CDR1 is LNHNV and CDR2 is YYDKDF (reference sequence). CDR3 length: 15 amino acids. CDR3 loop: CATSRDIGGTETQYF.

J is TRBJ2-5 and V is TRBV5-8. CDR1 is SGHTS and CDR2 is YDEGEE in the germline V gene. CDR3 size: 16 residues. The CDR3 region is CASSLDDSVLQETQYF.

The chain carries TRBV5-1 and TRBJ2-7; checking the TCRdb D call of TRBD2 is not possible without DNA. Germline V gene data show CDR1 as SGHRS and CDR2 as YFSETQ. CDR3 length: 17 residues. This CDR3 reads CASSLRTSGVSSYEQYF.

The chain has TRBV5-1 and TRBJ1-2; the TCRdb call, TRBD1, lacks DNA for checking. The CDR3 covers 16 residues. Germline values: CDR1 SGHRS, CDR2 YFSETQ. The CDR3 loop is CASSFGPRTAFYGYTF.

The chain employs TRBV7-9 and TRBJ2-7. The CDR3 spans 12 residues. Per the germline V gene, CDR1 is SEHNR and CDR2 is FQNEAQ (reference sequence). The CDR3: CASSLGRVEQYF.

The V call is TRBV7-9, the J call TRBJ1-4. The germline gives CDR1 SEHNR, CDR2 FQNEAQ (reference sequence). The CDR3 has 14 amino acids. The CDR3 here is CAIDAKGPNEKLFF.

The chain links TRBV12-3 or TRBV12-4 to TRBJ2-1; TCRdb reports TRBD2, a call that lacks DNA to check it against. This CDR3 is 11 amino acids long. The CDR3 spells CAASTRDEQFF.

J is TRBJ1-5 and V is TRBV11-2; the D call from TCRdb, TRBD1, cannot be confirmed without DNA. The CDR3 runs to 15 residues. The germline CDR1 and CDR2 sequences are SGHAT and FQNNGV. The CDR3 spells CASSLDSTGSSPQHF.